Detailed here is one T cell receptor beta chain. CDR3 length equals 15 residues. Germline lookup yields CDR1 LNHDA and CDR2 SQIVND (reference sequence). Trimming took 3 bases from V and 0 from J; bases not matched to a gene: 3. The sample originates from a study of blood T cell repertoires in COVID-19. Study-level information: Samples came from the United States, Italy and Spain, spanning acute and convalescent COVID-19. The cDNA or gDNA used as material had been derived from T cells, B-cell-depleted T cells, or PBMCs.

Study processing details: Reference gene primer amplification gave nucleated cell count estimates. Assay used: immunoSEQ multiplex PCR; TCRdb lists only in-frame clones, some missing. The V and J calls and clone size come from that table; D and trimming were worked out from the DNA. This sample has approximately 250,000 clones, with about 88% found just once. The sample taken for sequencing was peripheral blood. The V call is TRBV19, the J call TRBJ1-1; 8 nucleotides match TRBD1. The TCR originated in a man aged 35-49 years with acute or convalescent COVID-19. The CDR3 loop reads CASSMQGALNTEAFF. The DNA of the CDR3 is TGTGCCAGTAGTATGCAGGGGGCCCTGAACACTGAAGCTTTCTTT.